A single TCR beta chain is shown here with its context. Antigen unknown. This entry belongs to a study of T cells in Graves' hyperthyroidism and ophthalmopathy. Notes on the study in general: Most clonotypes expanded in thyroid above 0.001 were likewise present in blood. Stable hyperthyroidism was told apart from ophthalmopathy by a model built on 13 V-J features.

RNA transcripts were the template for amplifying TCR beta CDR3 regions. The HTBI primer set drove a first-round RT-PCR of the TCR CDR3. MiXCR, run by TCRdb on the multiplex PCR reads, gives a single entry per CDR3 protein. The top ten hold around 32% of the sample, which has 490,000 or so distinct CDR3 sequences, about 16% seen once. Individuals with ophthalmopathy presented a Clinical Activity Score of at least 3, a NOSPECS grade of at least 4 and a duration under 3 months. Uncontrolled infection, other autoimmune disease, pregnancy or lactation led to exclusion. The CDR3 totals 15 residues. The V and J ends lost 3 bases and 6 bases respectively, with 16 bases between them. In germline, CDR1 is SGHDN, CDR2 FVKESK.

The sequenced sample was blood. This TCR came from a woman aged 25-40 years with Graves' ophthalmopathy. The chain couples TRBV14 to TRBJ2-3; weak D call: TRBD1 (5 bases). In DNA, the CDR3 is TGTGCCAGCAGCCAGACAGTTCTCATCTGGGATACGCAGTATTTT. This translates into CASSQTVLIWDTQYF.